The rows below give T cell receptor beta chains drawn from one sample of a study of blood T cells in healthy people across ages. MiXCR, run by TCRdb on the 5' RACE reads, gives a single entry per CDR3 protein. This table holds 1.5 million or so distinct CDR3 sequences, roughly 43% found once. The source material was blood. Source of these receptors: a woman under 30 in good health. Both conserved end residues are part of each CDR3. A D gene is named only where the DNA matches it firmly. Clone size is stated in some rows and not others, as once, few, many or a class when expanded.

DNA	CDR3	length	D	V	size	J
TGTGCCAGCAGCTTAAGGTGGGAGAGCACAGATACGCAGTATTTT	CASSLRWESTDTQYF	15	NA	TRBV7-9	few	TRBJ2-3
TGTGCCAGCAGCTTTCAACAGAGCACAGATACGCAGTATTTT	CASSFQQSTDTQYF	14	NA	TRBV7-2	NA	TRBJ2-3
TGCGCCAGCAGCCATTCTCTAGGGAACGAGCAGTACTTC	CASSHSLGNEQYF	13	NA	TRBV4-3	NA	TRBJ2-7
TGTGCCAGCAGTTCTCCTAGGGCGGGAGCCTACAAGGAGCAGTTCTTC	CASSSPRAGAYKEQFF	16	TRBD2	TRBV28	NA	TRBJ2-1
TGTGCCAGCAGCCAAGATTCTAGCGGGACTTCCTACAATGAGCAGTTCTTC	CASSQDSSGTSYNEQFF	17	TRBD2	TRBV4-2	NA	TRBJ2-1
TGCGCCAGCAGCCTAGGACTCTCGGGGTCCGATGAGCAGTTCTTC	CASSLGLSGSDEQFF	15	NA	TRBV5-1	NA	TRBJ2-1
TGTGCCAGCAGTGAAGTTGGAGGGGCGCGAGAGACCCAGTACTTC	CASSEVGGARETQYF	15	NA	TRBV6-1	few	TRBJ2-5
TGCGCCAGCAGCCAAGAACCGAGGGTCAGTTCGTCCTACGAGCAGTACTTC	CASSQEPRVSSSYEQYF	17	NA	TRBV4-1	few	TRBJ2-7
TGTGCCAGCAGCCTAGGACGCCCTAACTATGGCTACACCTTC	CASSLGRPNYGYTF	14	NA	TRBV5-1	NA	TRBJ1-2
TGTGCCAGCAGCCTACCGGGACAGGTTTACCAAGAGACCCAGTACTTC	CASSLPGQVYQETQYF	16	TRBD1	TRBV7-9	NA	TRBJ2-5
TGTGCCAGCAGTTTGAGTAGCGAGGCCTACGAGCAGTACTTC	CASSLSSEAYEQYF	14	NA	TRBV27	few	TRBJ2-7
TGTGCCAGCAGACCCCAACCCGGGACAGGGTTCTACGAGCAGTACTTC	CASRPQPGTGFYEQYF	16	NA	TRBV21-1	few	TRBJ2-7
TGCAGTGCCAGAGAGACGGCCCTACCGTCCAGCTACACCTTC	CSARETALPSSYTF	14	NA	TRBV20-1	NA	TRBJ1-2
TGCAGTGCTAGGATCCACGGGAGTGCAGATACGCAGTATTTT	CSARIHGSADTQYF	14	NA	TRBV20-1	few	TRBJ2-3
TGTGCCAGCAGGGATCCGGGACAGCAAGAGACCCAGTACTTC	CASRDPGQQETQYF	14	TRBD1	TRBV6-6	few	TRBJ2-5
TGTGCCAGCAGCTTCGCGGGGGGGACTCGGGGAGGGCAGTTCTTC	CASSFAGGTRGGQFF	15	TRBD2	TRBV11-2	many	TRBJ2-1
TGTGCCAGCAGCGCCGGACCGATAGTTGACGAGCAGTACTTC	CASSAGPIVDEQYF	14	NA	TRBV9	few	TRBJ2-7
TGTGCCAGCAGCTCCCTCAGCGGCGGCTACAATGAGCAGTTCTTC	CASSSLSGGYNEQFF	15	NA	TRBV5-6	NA	TRBJ2-1
TGTGCCAGCAGCCCGGAGCCCGCTATGAACACTGAAGCTTTCTTT	CASSPEPAMNTEAFF	15	NA	TRBV5-6	NA	TRBJ1-1
TGTGCCAGCAGCTTGGACAGCAGTGAGCAGTTCTTC	CASSLDSSEQFF	12	NA	TRBV7-8	NA	TRBJ2-1
TGTGCCAGCAGCTTAGGCCTTTTAGGCAGGGACTACAATGAGCAGTTCTTC	CASSLGLLGRDYNEQFF	17	NA	TRBV13	few	TRBJ2-1
TGTGCCAGCAGCTTAACGGCGGGAGGGGTTTTCACAGATACGCAGTATTTT	CASSLTAGGVFTDTQYF	17	TRBD2	TRBV7-3	few	TRBJ2-3
TGTGCCAGCAGTTTCCTAGGAACCCGGGGACAGGCCTACGAGCAGTACTTC	CASSFLGTRGQAYEQYF	17	TRBD1	TRBV27	NA	TRBJ2-7
TGCAGTGCTACGGGACGATCCTACAATGAGCAGTTCTTC	CSATGRSYNEQFF	13	NA	TRBV20-1	few	TRBJ2-1
TGTGCCTGGAGTGTTGGCGGGGGAAACACCGGGGAGCTGTTTTTT	CAWSVGGGNTGELFF	15	TRBD2	TRBV30	NA	TRBJ2-2
TGTGCCAGCAGTCCCTCGGGACGGCAATCCTACGAGCAGTTCTTC	CASSPSGRQSYEQFF	15	NA	TRBV27	NA	TRBJ2-1
TGTGCCAGCAGTGAGGCAGGGGAGTGGGAGACCCAGTACTTC	CASSEAGEWETQYF	14	NA	TRBV25-1	once	TRBJ2-5
TGTGCCAGCAGTCCCGGGCCAGGGGAAAAACTGTTTTTT	CASSPGPGEKLFF	13	NA	TRBV27	few	TRBJ1-4
TGTGCCATCAGTGAGTCATCAGAGGGGGTGACAATTGAGCAGTACTTC	CAISESSEGVTIEQYF	16	NA	TRBV10-3	few	TRBJ2-5
TGTGCCAGCACCCCGAGGCGGAGAAACACTGAAGCTTTCTTT	CASTPRRRNTEAFF	14	NA	TRBV12-3/TRBV12-4	NA	TRBJ1-1
TGCAGTGCTACCAAGACGGGACTAGGGGAGCAGTTCTTC	CSATKTGLGEQFF	13	TRBD2	TRBV20-1	NA	TRBJ2-1
TGTGCCAGCAGCCGGGACTGGGACTACACCTTC	CASSRDWDYTF	11	NA	TRBV12-3/TRBV12-4	NA	TRBJ1-2
TGTGCCAGCAGTTTTTCGACCTTCGAGCAGTACTTC	CASSFSTFEQYF	12	NA	TRBV28	NA	TRBJ2-7
TGCGCCAGCAGCGCCCCCTCAAACACTGAAGCTTTCTTT	CASSAPSNTEAFF	13	NA	TRBV5-1	few	TRBJ1-1
TGTGCCAGCAGCCCGACAGGGCGGAACACTGAAGCTTTCTTT	CASSPTGRNTEAFF	14	TRBD1	TRBV12-3/TRBV12-4	many	TRBJ1-1
TGTGCCAGCAGTTGGAGCTCCGGGACAGGGATCTATGGCTACACCTTC	CASSWSSGTGIYGYTF	16	TRBD1	TRBV27	once	TRBJ1-2
TGTGCCAGCAGCCCCAGGGGGGACAGCTATGGCTACACCTTC	CASSPRGDSYGYTF	14	TRBD1	TRBV9	NA	TRBJ1-2